These T cell receptor beta chains were read from a single sample in a study of blood T cells in healthy people across ages. A single record per CDR3 protein comes from TCRdb applying MiXCR to the 5' RACE reads. The sample includes over a million distinct CDR3 sequences, approximately 25% of them seen just once. This sample also appeared in a second study, on T cells of mothers and their children.

The specimen was blood. These receptors came from a girl aged 2 to 9 in good health. Each CDR3 is given with its conserved first and last residue. A D gene is named only where the DNA matches it firmly. Size values are once, few and many counts, or a class for expanded clones, and some rows have none.

d_call clone_size j_call v_call cdr3_nt cdr3_aa
NA NA TRBJ2-2 TRBV20-1 TGCAGTGCTAGACCTAGCTGGGCGGACACCGGGGAGCTGTTTTTT CSARPSWADTGELFF
TRBD1 few TRBJ2-5 TRBV12-3/TRBV12-4 TGTGCCAGCAGGTGGACAGGGGAAGAAGGGACCCAGTACTTC CASRWTGEEGTQYF
TRBD1 NA TRBJ1-6 TRBV6-2/TRBV6-3 TGTGCCAGCAGCAGAGACAGGGATTATAATTCACCCCTCCACTTT CASSRDRDYNSPLHF
NA NA TRBJ1-4 TRBV7-9 TGTGCCAGCAGCTTAGGCTCTCCAACTAATGAAAAACTGTTTTTT CASSLGSPTNEKLFF
NA few TRBJ2-7 TRBV4-2 TGTGCCAGCAGCCAAGCCGGACGGGGCCACGAGCAGTACTTC CASSQAGRGHEQYF
TRBD2 NA TRBJ2-3 TRBV7-2 TGTGCCAGCAGCTTAGCCGGGACTAGCGGGAGTTGGTCAGATACGCAGTATTTT CASSLAGTSGSWSDTQYF
NA few TRBJ2-7 TRBV5-1 TGCGCCAGCAGCCCGGAAGCGGTTACCCACGAGCAGTACTTC CASSPEAVTHEQYF
TRBD2 NA TRBJ2-1 TRBV13 TGTGCCAGCAGCTTAGAGGTTTCATCTCCTAGCGGCGATGAGCAGTTCTTC CASSLEVSSPSGDEQFF
TRBD2 NA TRBJ2-1 TRBV29-1 TGCAGCGTCGAGAGCGGGGGTTGGCAGTTCTTC CSVESGGWQFF
TRBD2 NA TRBJ2-1 TRBV29-1 TGCAGCGTTGAAGACTCGCGGGAGCCCAACAATGAGCAGTTCTTC CSVEDSREPNNEQFF
NA NA TRBJ1-5 TRBV12-3/TRBV12-4 TGTGCCAGCAAGCTCTCGGGGGATCAGCCCCAGCATTTT CASKLSGDQPQHF
NA NA TRBJ1-1 TRBV12-3/TRBV12-4 TGTGCCAGCAGTTTCTCGGTCGCTGAAGCTTTCTTT CASSFSVAEAFF
NA few TRBJ1-6 TRBV5-1 TGCGCCAGCAGCTTGGTGCCCGATAATTCACCCCTCCACTTT CASSLVPDNSPLHF
TRBD2 NA TRBJ2-7 TRBV27 TGTGCCAGCACCCGATATACTAGCGGAATCTACGAGCAGTACTTC CASTRYTSGIYEQYF
NA few TRBJ2-7 TRBV9 TGTGCCAGCAGCGTAGGGGGCACAGGGCCCCACGAGCAGTACTTC CASSVGGTGPHEQYF
NA NA TRBJ2-1 TRBV7-2 TGTGCCAGCAGCTTAGCGCTAGCGACTTACAATGAGCAGTTCTTC CASSLALATYNEQFF
NA NA TRBJ2-5 TRBV7-2 TGTGCCAGCAGCTTAGGGGGAGTGGTGTGGGAGACCCAGTACTTC CASSLGGVVWETQYF
NA few TRBJ2-3 TRBV4-1 TGCGCCAGCAGCCCCCAAGGGAGCACAGATACGCAGTATTTT CASSPQGSTDTQYF
TRBD2 few TRBJ2-7 TRBV14 TGTGCCAGCAGCCTCGCGGGAGGGCCCGAGCAGTACTTC CASSLAGGPEQYF
NA few TRBJ2-5 TRBV12-3/TRBV12-4 TGTGCCAGCATCAAGTCCGAGGGCCAAGAGACCCAGTACTTC CASIKSEGQETQYF
TRBD2 NA TRBJ2-5 TRBV3-1 TGTGCCAGCAGCCAACAGACTAGCGGTTATGGGAGGGAGACCCAGTACTTC CASSQQTSGYGRETQYF
TRBD1 few TRBJ1-6 TRBV28 TGTGCCAGCAGGGTCGACAGGGGAAATTCACCCCTCCACTTT CASRVDRGNSPLHF
NA NA TRBJ2-7 TRBV28 TGTGCCAGCAGTTTAACCCCCAGATACCCCTACGAGCAGTACTTC CASSLTPRYPYEQYF
NA NA TRBJ2-5 TRBV7-2 TGTGCCAGCAGCTTATTGGTCGGTCCGGAGACCCAGTACTTC CASSLLVGPETQYF
NA NA TRBJ2-5 TRBV11-2 TGTGCCAGCAGCTTTGGGGGAAGTGTGACCCAGTACTTC CASSFGGSVTQYF
TRBD1 few TRBJ2-3 TRBV12-3/TRBV12-4 TGTGCCAGCAGTCCCCAGGGGGGCACAGATACGCAGTATTTT CASSPQGGTDTQYF
NA NA TRBJ1-3 TRBV4-2 TGTGCCAGCAGCCACGCGTCGGCCCCCCGGGACCGCTCTGGAAACACCATATATTTT CASSHASAPRDRSGNTIYF
NA NA TRBJ2-7 TRBV4-3 TGCGCCAGCAGCCAGAGGTACAGGGATTCCTACGAGCAGTACTTC CASSQRYRDSYEQYF
TRBD2 few TRBJ2-5 TRBV12-3/TRBV12-4 TGTGCCAGCAGTCTCCTACGGGAGGCCCAGTACTTC CASSLLREAQYF
NA NA TRBJ2-5 TRBV12-5 TGTGCTAGTGGATCCGAAGCCGGATATGGGACCCAGTACTTC CASGSEAGYGTQYF
TRBD1 few TRBJ1-2 TRBV3-1 TGTGCCAGCAGCCAAGCGGGACAGGGTTATGGCTACACCTTC CASSQAGQGYGYTF
NA few TRBJ2-7 TRBV4-1 TGCGCCAGCAGCCAAGTTTCCACGTCCTACGAGCAGTACTTC CASSQVSTSYEQYF
TRBD2 few TRBJ2-5 TRBV20-1 TGCAGTGCTAAGACTAGCGGGGTGGAGACCCAGTACTTC CSAKTSGVETQYF